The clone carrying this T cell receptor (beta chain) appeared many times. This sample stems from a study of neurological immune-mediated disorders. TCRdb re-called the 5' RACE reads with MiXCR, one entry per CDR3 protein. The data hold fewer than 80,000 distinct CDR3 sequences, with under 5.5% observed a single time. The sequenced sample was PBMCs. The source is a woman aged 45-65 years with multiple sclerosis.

CDR3 residues: CASSLDLGNQPQHF. In DNA, the CDR3 is TGCGCCAGCAGCTTGGATTTGGGCAATCAGCCCCAGCATTTT. This chain uses TRBV5-1 with TRBJ1-5; D call uncertain. V was trimmed by 0 bases and J by 2 bases, leaving 6 bases between them. This CDR3 spans 14 amino acids. Germline CDR1 SGHRS, CDR2 YFSETQ.